Each of the 8 T cell receptor beta chains below was sequenced from the same sample in a study of early T cells in non-severe SARS-CoV-2 infection. TCRdb itself ran the 5' RACE reads through MiXCR, one entry per CDR3 protein. The table records about 64,000 distinct CDR3 sequences, approximately 10% of them present only once. The starting material was whole blood, obtained at baseline. All receptors derive from an adult who was a healthcare worker with PCR-confirmed SARS-CoV-2 infection or an uninfected control (not recorded which).

The chain recombines TRBV7-3 with TRBJ2-3; 8 bases map to TRBD2. J was trimmed by 7 bases and V by 2 bases; bases with no gene match: 11. Germline loops: CDR1 SGHTA, CDR2 FQGTGA. The length of the CDR3 is 16 residues. The CDR3 spells CASSLLPGGGSNTQYF. CDR3 coding DNA: TGTGCCAGCAGCTTATTGCCCGGCGGGGGGAGTAATACGCAGTATTTT. Using reference TRBV7-3 and TRBJ2-3 for the parts outside the CDR3, the full variable domain is GAGVSQTPSNKVTEKGKYVELRCDPISGHTALYWYRQSLGQGPEFLIYFQGTGAADDSGLPNDRFFAVRPEGSVSTLKIQRTERGDSAVYLCASSLLPGGGSNTQYFGPGTRLTVL.

The chain has TRBV29-1 and TRBJ1-4; D is possibly TRBD1 (6 bases). The V end lost 6 bases, the J end lost 7 bases, and 21 bases lay between the germline ends. In germline, CDR1 is SQVTM, CDR2 ANQGSEA. CDR3 length equals 15 residues. CDR3 region: CSVDEGWGRGEKLFF. The CDR3 bases are TGCAGCGTGGATGAGGGCTGGGGGCGCGGTGAAAAACTGTTTTTT.

Concerning this clonotype: One end of the junction does not line up with germline, which may come from a read error. The chain has TRBV7-7 and TRBJ2-2, with 9 nucleotides matching TRBD2. Germline CDR1 is SSHAT and CDR2 is FNYEAQ (reference sequence). The CDR3 totals 15 residues. The CDR3 region is CASSSGTSMTGELFF. CDR3 nucleotides: TGTGCTAGCAGCTCCGGGACTAGCATGACCGGGGAGCTGTTTTTT. The whole variable domain, filled in from reference TRBV7-7 and TRBJ2-2, reads GAGVSQSPRYKVTKRGQDVTLRCDPISSHATLYWYQQALGQGPEFLTYFNYEAQPDKSGLPSDRFSAERPEGSISTLTIQRTEQRDSAMYRCASSSGTSMTGELFFGEGSRLTVL.

The chain uses TRBV9 and TRBJ2-7, with D possibly matching TRBD1 (6 bases). This CDR3 spans 14 amino acids. Per germline, CDR1 SGDLS and CDR2 YYNGEE. Trimming removed 0 bases at V and 3 bases at J, with 10 bases between. CDR3 in amino acids: CASSVASGDYEQYF. CDR3 DNA sequence: TGTGCCAGCAGCGTAGCTTCAGGGGACTACGAGCAGTACTTC.

V is TRBV11-2 and J is TRBJ1-5; D might be TRBD1 (6 bases). Trimming removed 1 base at V and 7 bases at J, with 11 bases between. Germline values: CDR1 SGHAT, CDR2 FQNNGV. The CDR3 extends over 14 amino acids. The CDR3 loop is CASSLAGGGQPQHF. In DNA, the CDR3 is TGTGCCAGCAGCTTAGCGGGGGGCGGCCAGCCCCAGCATTTT. Complete variable domain (other parts from reference TRBV11-2 and TRBJ1-5): EAGVAQSPRYKIIEKRQSVAFWCNPISGHATLYWYQQILGQGPKLLIQFQNNGVVDDSQLPKDRFSAERLKGVDSTLKIQPAKLEDSAVYLCASSLAGGGQPQHFGDGTRLSIL.

V and J are TRBV12-3 or TRBV12-4 and TRBJ2-1, with 12 bases matching TRBD2. This CDR3 spans 14 amino acids. V was pared by 10 bases and J by 6 bases, with 7 bases of the junction left unmatched. The CDR3 loop reads CATRRLAGVNEQFF. The CDR3, as DNA: TGTGCCACCCGTCGACTAGCGGGGGTCAATGAGCAGTTCTTC.

This clonotype was detected ten times or more. The gene calls are TRBV11-2 and TRBJ2-3; D remains ambiguous. Per the germline V gene, CDR1 is SGHAT and CDR2 is FQNNGV. Trimming took 6 bases from V and 6 from J, leaving 10 bases between them. The CDR3 length is 12 residues. The CDR3 DNA sequence: TGTGCCAGCAGTGACGTGGGGGATACGCAGTATTTT. Its translation is CASSDVGDTQYF.

The CDR3 sequence: CASSFTPTGQETQYF. The DNA for the CDR3 is TGTGCCAGCAGTTTTACCCCAACGGGGCAAGAGACCCAGTACTTC. The chain combines TRBV27 with TRBJ2-5; the D gene is possibly TRBD2 (5 bases). Germline V gene lookup returns CDR1 MNHEY and CDR2 SMNVEV (reference sequence). Trimming removed 3 bases from V and 2 bases from J, with 13 bases in between. This CDR3 comprises 15 residues.